One T cell receptor (beta chain) is described in this entry. The J segment lost 3 bases and the V segment lost 1 base, leaving 7 bases of the junction unmatched. The CDR3 has 18 amino acids. Germline CDR1 is SEHNR and CDR2 is FQNEAQ (reference sequence). The data belong to a study of blood T cell repertoires in COVID-19. The table came from immunoSEQ multiplex PCR; TCRdb's copy has only in-frame clones and leaves some out. The profile shows hundreds of thousands of clones, 89% of them singletons. This chain links TRBV7-9 with TRBJ2-1; 12 bases are a match to TRBD1. Source material: peripheral blood. The sequence was collected from a man aged 60 to 69 who had recovered from COVID-19. The CDR3 spells CASSLVPGTGGGYNEQFF. CDR3 coding DNA: TGTGCCAGCAGCTTAGTACCCGGGACAGGGGGCGGCTACAATGAGCAGTTCTTC.